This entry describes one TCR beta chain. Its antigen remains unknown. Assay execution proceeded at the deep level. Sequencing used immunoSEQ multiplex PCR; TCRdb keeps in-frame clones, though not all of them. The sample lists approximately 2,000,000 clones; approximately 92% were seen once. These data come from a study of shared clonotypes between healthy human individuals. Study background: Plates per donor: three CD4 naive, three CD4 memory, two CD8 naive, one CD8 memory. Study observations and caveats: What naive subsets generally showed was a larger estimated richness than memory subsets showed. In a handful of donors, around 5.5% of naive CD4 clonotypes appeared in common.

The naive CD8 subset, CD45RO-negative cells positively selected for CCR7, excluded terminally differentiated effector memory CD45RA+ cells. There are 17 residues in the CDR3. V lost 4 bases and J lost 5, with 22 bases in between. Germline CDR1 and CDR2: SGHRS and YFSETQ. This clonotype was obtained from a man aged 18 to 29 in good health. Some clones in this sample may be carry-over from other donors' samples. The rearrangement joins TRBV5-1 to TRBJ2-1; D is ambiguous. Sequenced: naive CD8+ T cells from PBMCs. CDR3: CASSGGRAPAPNNEQFF. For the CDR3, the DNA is TGCGCCAGCAGCGGCGGCCGGGCCCCTGCCCCGAACAATGAGCAGTTCTTC. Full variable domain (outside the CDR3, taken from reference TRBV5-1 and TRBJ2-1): KAGVTQTPRYLIKTRGQQVTLSCSPISGHRSVSWYQQTPGQGLQFLFEYFSETQRNKGNFPGRFSGRQFSNSRSEMNVSTLELGDSALYLCASSGGRAPAPNNEQFFGPGTRLTVL.